This record looks at one TCR beta chain sequence and its context. Its antigen is currently unknown. The record originates from a study of cytomegalovirus exposure and HLA in healthy donors. Broader study findings: Later analysis identified a missense DCLRE1C variant that was linked to TCR beta V- and J-gene trimming. A later analysis found that most CMV-associated TCR beta chains appeared HLA-restricted. A later analysis showed HLA-associated TCR beta chains outstripping equally common others in clonal expansion.

The PCR was carried out with 60 Vbeta primers and 13 Jbeta primers. This table comes from immunoSEQ multiplex PCR, and its TCRdb copy is limited to in-frame clones, with some not included. The profile covers about 130,000 clones, with approximately 84% appearing a single time and around 1.5% taken by the ten largest. Germline V gene sequence: CDR1 SEHNR, CDR2 FQNEAQ (reference sequence). The CDR3 sequence is 15 residues long. V was clipped by 10 bases and J by 7 bases; unmatched bases: 10. The sample comprised PBMCs. V usage is TRBV7-9 and J usage is TRBJ2-1; TRBD2 matches at 13 bases. The receptor was derived from a woman aged 18-35 years in good health and CMV-seronegative. CDR3 bases: TGTGCCACCCAGAGGACTAGCGGGAGTCAGAATGAGCAGTTCTTC. Translating it yields CATQRTSGSQNEQFF.